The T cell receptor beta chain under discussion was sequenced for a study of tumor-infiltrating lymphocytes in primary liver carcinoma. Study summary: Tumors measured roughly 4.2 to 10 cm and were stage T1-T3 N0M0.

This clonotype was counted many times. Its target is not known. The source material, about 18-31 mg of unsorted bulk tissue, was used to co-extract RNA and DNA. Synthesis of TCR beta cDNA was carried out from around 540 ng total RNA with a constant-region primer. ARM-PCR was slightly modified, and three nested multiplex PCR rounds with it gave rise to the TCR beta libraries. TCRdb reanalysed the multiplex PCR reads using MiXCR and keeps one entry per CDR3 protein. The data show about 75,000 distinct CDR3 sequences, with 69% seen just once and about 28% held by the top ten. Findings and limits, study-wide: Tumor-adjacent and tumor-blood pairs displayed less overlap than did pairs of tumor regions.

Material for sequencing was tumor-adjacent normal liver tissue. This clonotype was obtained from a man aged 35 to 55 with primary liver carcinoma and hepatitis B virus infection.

The CDR3 reads CAISVGTNNEKLFF. In DNA form, the CDR3 reads TGTGCCATCAGTGTCGGGACCAATAATGAAAAACTGTTTTTT. The V call is TRBV10-3, the J call TRBJ1-4; D may be TRBD1 (5 bases). The CDR3 has 14 amino acids. Germline CDR1 and CDR2: ENHRY and SYGVKD. The V end was cut by 4 bases, the J end by 4 bases, with 10 bases between.